This is a list of T cell receptor beta chains from one sample in a study of radiation and T cells in renal cell carcinoma. Measured with immunoSEQ multiplex PCR; TCRdb has only the in-frame clones, and not every one. This table has around 140,000 clones, about 88% appearing once. The material sequenced was blood, taken from a patient whose treatment included radiotherapy and nephrectomy. The receptors shown here come from a woman in her 70s with renal cell carcinoma. Each CDR3 is given with its conserved first and last residue. A D gene is named only where the DNA matches it firmly. Clone size is stated in some rows and not others, as once, few, many or a class when expanded.

J gene: TRBJ2-5; clone size: .; V gene: TRBV19; D gene: .; CDR3 protein: CASGSQAPYF; CDR3 DNA: TGTGCCAGTGGGTCGCAGGCCCCGTACTTC
J gene: TRBJ1-4; clone size: .; V gene: TRBV10-2; D gene: .; CDR3 protein: CASSEVRPAGPNEKLFF; CDR3 DNA: TGCGCCAGCAGTGAGGTTCGTCCGGCAGGGCCTAATGAAAAACTGTTTTTT
J gene: TRBJ2-4; clone size: .; V gene: TRBV30; D gene: .; CDR3 protein: CAWKGQLAKNIQYF; CDR3 DNA: TGTGCCTGGAAAGGACAACTAGCCAAAAACATTCAGTACTTC
J gene: TRBJ1-4; clone size: once; V gene: TRBV2; D gene: .; CDR3 protein: CASIKSGVGTNEKLFF; CDR3 DNA: TGTGCCAGCATCAAGTCAGGAGTAGGGACTAATGAAAAACTGTTTTTT
J gene: TRBJ2-7; clone size: .; V gene: TRBV9; D gene: TRBD2; CDR3 protein: CASSPGGSLLPYEQYF; CDR3 DNA: TGTGCCAGCAGCCCCGGGGGGTCCCTCCTCCCCTACGAGCAGTACTTC
J gene: TRBJ2-1; clone size: .; V gene: TRBV29-1; D gene: TRBD2; CDR3 protein: CSVEQSGGINEQFF; CDR3 DNA: TGCAGCGTTGAACAGAGCGGGGGGATAAATGAGCAGTTCTTC
J gene: TRBJ1-4; clone size: .; V gene: TRBV19; D gene: .; CDR3 protein: CASSIDGGEKLFF; CDR3 DNA: TGTGCCAGTAGTATAGACGGCGGTGAAAAACTGTTTTTT
J gene: TRBJ1-1; clone size: .; V gene: TRBV5-6; D gene: TRBD1; CDR3 protein: CASSVLDREYTEAFF; CDR3 DNA: TGTGCCAGCAGCGTGCTTGACAGGGAGTACACTGAAGCTTTCTTT
J gene: TRBJ2-7; clone size: few; V gene: TRBV15; D gene: .; CDR3 protein: CATSRGTTRFYEQYF; CDR3 DNA: TGTGCCACCAGCAGAGGTACAACCAGATTCTACGAGCAGTACTTC
J gene: TRBJ1-1; clone size: .; V gene: TRBV6-5; D gene: .; CDR3 protein: CASREDSANTEAFF; CDR3 DNA: TGTGCCAGCAGGGAGGACAGTGCGAACACTGAAGCTTTCTTT
J gene: TRBJ1-2; clone size: .; V gene: TRBV6-1; D gene: .; CDR3 protein: CASSVGSINYGYTF; CDR3 DNA: TGTGCCAGCAGTGTCGGCAGCATAAACTATGGCTACACCTTC
J gene: TRBJ2-7; clone size: few; V gene: TRBV19; D gene: .; CDR3 protein: CASRQGLGNEQYF; CDR3 DNA: TGTGCCAGTAGACAGGGTCTGGGAAACGAGCAGTACTTC
J gene: TRBJ2-3; clone size: .; V gene: TRBV25-1; D gene: .; CDR3 protein: CASSEYRGGTDTQYF; CDR3 DNA: TGTGCCAGCAGTGAATACAGGGGAGGCACAGATACGCAGTATTTT
J gene: TRBJ2-7; clone size: .; V gene: TRBV14; D gene: .; CDR3 protein: CASSRKRATYEQYF; CDR3 DNA: TGTGCCAGCAGTCGGAAGCGGGCCACCTACGAGCAGTACTTC
J gene: TRBJ1-3; clone size: .; V gene: TRBV7-9; D gene: .; CDR3 protein: CASSVTAFSGNTIYF; CDR3 DNA: TGTGCCAGCAGCGTTACAGCCTTCTCTGGAAACACCATATATTTT